This T cell receptor beta chain was retrieved from a study of CD8+ T cells in alopecia areata. The treatment was: oral pan-JAK inhibitor, 5-10 mg twice daily. Obtained from alopecia areata patients were lesional scalp punch biopsies along with peripheral blood. Isolated RNA was reverse transcribed into cDNA used as the sequencing template. Some clones are missing from TCRdb's copy, which holds only in-frame ones; the method was immunoSEQ multiplex PCR. The repertoire has around 300,000 clones, about 62% of them found once; the top ten carry roughly 0.88%. This clone has a single count. CDR1 GTSNPN and CDR2 SVGIG come from the germline V gene (reference sequence). V shed 3 bases, J shed 6 bases, and the junction held 10 bases outside the gene matches. The CDR3 contains 15 residues.

The chain uses TRBV30 and TRBJ2-7; TRBD1 agrees at 11 bases. This clonotype was sampled from a human donor with alopecia areata. The sample was CD4+ T cells sorted from blood, taken around week 54, from a patient treated with tofacitinib. The CDR3 sequence: CAWRMFGTGGSEQYF. CDR3 sequence (DNA): TGTGCCTGGAGAATGTTCGGGACAGGGGGGTCCGAGCAGTACTTC. Full variable domain (missing parts from reference TRBV30 and TRBJ2-7): SQTIHQWPATLVQPVGSPLSLECTVEGTSNPNLYWYRQAAGRGLQLLFYSVGIGQISSEVPQNLSASRPQDRQFILSSKKLLLSDSGFYLCAWRMFGTGGSEQYFGPGTRLTVT.